A selection of T cell receptor beta chains follows, all from one sample in a study of shared clonotypes between healthy human individuals. Some clones are missing from TCRdb's copy, which holds only in-frame ones; the method was immunoSEQ multiplex PCR. Among about 1.5 million clones listed, roughly 96% were seen once. What was sequenced was naive CD4+ T cells sorted from blood. The receptors come from a man in his thirties or forties in good health. Each CDR3 is given with its conserved first and last residue. The D gene is left open where the match is weak. Rows give clone size only sometimes, using once, few, many, or a class for an expanded clone.

D: .
size: .
V: TRBV7-9
J: TRBJ2-7
DNA: TGTGCCAGCAGCTTATTAACAGGTCCAGGGGCCTACGAGCAGTACTTC
CDR3: CASSLLTGPGAYEQYF

D: .
size: once
V: TRBV27
J: TRBJ2-7
DNA: TGTGCCAGCGGAAGATACGAGCAGTACTTC
CDR3: CASGRYEQYF

D: .
size: once
V: TRBV29-1
J: TRBJ2-6
DNA: TGCAGCGTAGGAACGCGGTTCGTCTCTGGGGCCAACGTCCTGACTTTC
CDR3: CSVGTRFVSGANVLTF

D: .
size: .
V: TRBV11-3
J: TRBJ2-1
DNA: TGTGCCAGCAGCTTGGCTTCCGATGAGCAGTTCTTC
CDR3: CASSLASDEQFF

D: TRBD2
size: .
V: TRBV7-6
J: TRBJ2-5
DNA: TGTGCCAGCAGCCTCGCGTTGTGGGGGGGGATCCAAGAGACCCAGTACTTC
CDR3: CASSLALWGGIQETQYF

D: .
size: .
V: TRBV2
J: TRBJ1-3
DNA: TGTGCCAGCAGTGAAGCAAACGGAAACACCATATATTTT
CDR3: CASSEANGNTIYF

D: TRBD1
size: once
V: TRBV10-3
J: TRBJ2-7
DNA: TGTGCCATCAAAGGGACAGGCGTCTCCTACGAGCAGTACTTC
CDR3: CAIKGTGVSYEQYF

D: TRBD1
size: .
V: TRBV28
J: TRBJ1-5
DNA: TGTGCCAGCAGGAGACAGGGAAACAATCAGCCCCAGCATTTT
CDR3: CASRRQGNNQPQHF

D: .
size: .
V: TRBV2
J: TRBJ2-5
DNA: TGTGCCAGCGGCTCCGGAACGTACCAAGAGACCCAGTACTTC
CDR3: CASGSGTYQETQYF

D: TRBD2
size: once
V: TRBV18
J: TRBJ2-7
DNA: TGTGCCAGCTCCGTCGGGGGGTCCTACGAGCAGTACTTC
CDR3: CASSVGGSYEQYF

D: .
size: .
V: TRBV28
J: TRBJ2-1
DNA: TGTGCCAGCAGCAAGCCGGAGGGGAGCTCCTACAATGAGCAGTTCTTC
CDR3: CASSKPEGSSYNEQFF

D: .
size: .
V: TRBV19
J: TRBJ2-1
DNA: TGTGCCAGTAGCACCGGGACGTTCTCCTACAATGAGCAGTTCTTC
CDR3: CASSTGTFSYNEQFF

D: .
size: .
V: TRBV2
J: TRBJ2-7
DNA: TGTGCCAGCAGTGAAGCGCCGGCAGCTGCCTACGAGCAGTACTTC
CDR3: CASSEAPAAAYEQYF

D: TRBD2
size: .
V: TRBV9
J: TRBJ2-3
DNA: TGTGCCAGCAGACCCCCCGGACTAGCGGGAGATACGCAGTATTTT
CDR3: CASRPPGLAGDTQYF

D: .
size: .
V: TRBV5-6
J: TRBJ2-5
DNA: TGTGCCAGCAGCTTGGCTTGGGGATTGGAGACCCAGTACTTC
CDR3: CASSLAWGLETQYF